The 24 T cell receptor beta chains below come from one sample, sequenced in a study of CD8 T cells in ankylosing spondylitis. From the 5' RACE reads, TCRdb called clonotypes with MiXCR, one entry per CDR3 protein. The table lists under 300,000 distinct CDR3 sequences, 15% to 20% of them singletons. Sequencing was done on a sample of blood, either unsorted or a sorted T cell fraction (not recorded which). These receptors all stem from a male donor with ankylosing spondylitis or in good health (not recorded which).

A single count supports this clonotype. The chain links TRBV4-1 to TRBJ2-3, with 8 bases fitting TRBD2. CDR1 is MGHRA and CDR2 is YSYEKL in the germline V gene. There are 18 residues in the CDR3. The V gene end was trimmed by 1 base and the J gene end by 0 bases; junction bases not matched to a gene: 9. DNA of the CDR3: TGCGCCAGCAGCCAAGGATTAGCGGGGACGTCGAGCACAGATACGCAGTATTTT. Encoded protein: CASSQGLAGTSSTDTQYF.

V and J are TRBV6-1 and TRBJ1-3; 7 bases match TRBD1. V shed 6 bases and J 0 bases; nucleotides not matched to a gene: 2. The CDR3 extends over 14 amino acids. CDR1 MNHNS and CDR2 SASEGT come from the germline V gene. The CDR3 coding sequence is TGTGCCAGCAGCTGGGACAGCTCTGGAAACACCATATATTTT. Translating gives CASSWDSSGNTIYF.

The chain recombines TRBV7-8 with TRBJ2-2; tentative D call: TRBD2 (5 bases). Germline V gene sequence: CDR1 SGHVS, CDR2 FQNEAQ. V was cut by 5 bases and J by 2 bases, with 15 bases left in between. The CDR3 covers 16 residues. CDR3 nucleotide sequence: TGTGCCAGCAGCCACCGCGTGCGGGTCAACACCGGGGAGCTGTTTTTT. Its translation: CASSHRVRVNTGELFF.

This clonotype was counted at least ten times. V usage is TRBV20-1 and J usage is TRBJ2-1, with D tentatively TRBD2 (6 bases). The CDR3 contains 15 residues. V was cut by 2 bases and J by 3 bases, with 14 bases left in between. In germline, CDR1 is DFQATT, CDR2 SNEGSKA (reference sequence). CDR3 bases: TGCAGTGCTAGATCTGAGGAGGGAATCTACAATGAGCAGTTCTTC. Its translation is CSARSEEGIYNEQFF.

This clonotype was detected only a few times. The rearrangement uses TRBV12-3 or TRBV12-4 and TRBJ1-5; no clear D gene. Trimming pared 4 bases from V and 3 bases from J, leaving 16 bases between. The CDR3 contains 16 residues. For the CDR3, the DNA is TGTGCCAGCAGTTCGCTGACAAGGAGGGACAATCAGCCCCAGCATTTT. Translation gives CASSSLTRRDNQPQHF.

A few counts support this clonotype. The chain recombines TRBV9 with TRBJ2-5; the D gene is possibly TRBD1 (6 bases). The germline V and J ends were trimmed by 3 bases and 5 bases, with 17 bases remaining between them. Germline CDR1 SGDLS, CDR2 YYNGEE. This CDR3 spans 15 amino acids. The CDR3 region has the DNA TGTGCCAGCAGCGAGGGGAACAGGGTTGACGAGACCCAGTACTTC. Its translation: CASSEGNRVDETQYF.

This clonotype has only a few counts. V is TRBV2 and J is TRBJ2-7; 8 nucleotides align to TRBD1. J lost 3 bases, V lost 3 bases, and 13 bases had no gene match. CDR3 length equals 17 residues. The germline V gene encodes CDR1 SNHLY and CDR2 FYNNEI. CDR3 amino acids: CASSEGPHRTGYYEQYF. Written as DNA, the CDR3 is TGTGCCAGCAGTGAGGGGCCCCACAGGACAGGGTACTACGAGCAGTACTTC. Based on the CDR3 plus reference TRBV2 and TRBJ2-7, the full variable domain is EPEVTQTPSHQVTQMGQEVILRCVPISNHLYFYWYRQILGQKVEFLVSFYNNEISEKSEIFDDQFSVERPDGSNFTLKIRSTKLEDSAMYFCASSEGPHRTGYYEQYFGPGTRLTVT.

The J gene is TRBJ2-5, the V gene TRBV28; D remains unclear. Trimming removed 6 bases from V and 5 bases from J, with 22 bases in between. The germline V gene encodes CDR1 MDHEN and CDR2 SYDVKM. The CDR3 extends over 16 amino acids. For the CDR3, the DNA is TGTGCCAGCAGGTCCTACAGAGTAGAGGCAGACGAGACCCAGTACTTC. The encoded protein is CASRSYRVEADETQYF.

V gene TRBV7-6 combines with J gene TRBJ2-7, with TRBD2 identical over 8 bases. V trimming: 0 bases; J trimming: 1 base; junction bases outside the gene matches: 5. The CDR3 has 16 amino acids. Germline V gives CDR1 SGHVS, CDR2 FNYEAQ. CDR3: CASSLAFAGGSYEQYF. The CDR3 coding sequence is TGTGCCAGCAGCTTAGCTTTTGCGGGAGGATCCTACGAGCAGTACTTC.

The chain has TRBV30 and TRBJ1-1, with D possibly matching TRBD1 (5 bases). Per the germline V gene, CDR1 is GTSNPN and CDR2 is SVGIG (reference sequence). V shed 4 bases and J shed 1 base, with 13 bases lying between them. The CDR3 covers 14 residues. Here the CDR3 reads CAWIGGIGNTEAFF. CDR3 nucleotides: TGTGCCTGGATTGGGGGAATAGGGAACACTGAAGCTTTCTTT. Full variable domain (rest looked up from reference TRBV30 and TRBJ1-1): SQTIHQWPATLVQPVGSPLSLECTVEGTSNPNLYWYRQAAGRGLQLLFYSVGIGQISSEVPQNLSASRPQDRQFILSSKKLLLSDSGFYLCAWIGGIGNTEAFFGQGTRLTVV.

This clonotype was counted a few times. CDR3 region: CASSFVHKFYEQYF. As DNA, the CDR3 is TGTGCCAGCAGTTTTGTCCATAAATTCTACGAGCAGTACTTC. The J gene is TRBJ2-7, the V gene TRBV12-3 or TRBV12-4; D is undetermined. The V end lost 3 bases, the J end lost 3 bases, and 12 bases lay between the germline ends. The CDR3 loop spans 14 amino acids.

The chain links TRBV29-1 to TRBJ2-7, with TRBD2 matching 16 bases. Germline V gene data show CDR1 as SQVTM and CDR2 as ANQGSEA. The CDR3 loop spans 16 amino acids. Germline trimming cut 4 bases from V and 1 base from J; bases unmatched to any gene: 4. The CDR3 region is CSVVGTSGRVSYEQYF. The CDR3 coding sequence is TGCAGCGTTGTCGGGACTAGCGGGAGGGTATCCTACGAGCAGTACTTC.

The DNA for the CDR3 is TGTGCCAGCAGTGACCGACAATCAGATACGCAGTATTTT. This gives the protein CASSDRQSDTQYF. The chain links TRBV6-2 or TRBV6-3 to TRBJ2-3; D is ambiguous. CDR1 is MNHEY and CDR2 is SVGEGT in the germline V gene. This CDR3 is 13 amino acids long. Trimming cost V 5 bases and J 4 bases, with 10 bases left between them.

This clonotype was seen a handful of times. The chain links TRBV5-1 to TRBJ2-7; D unresolved. There are 16 residues in the CDR3. V was shortened by 4 bases and J by 1 base, with 18 bases between the two germline ends. Germline assignment: CDR1 SGHRS and CDR2 YFSETQ. The CDR3 is CASSASLITKSYEQYF. The DNA of the CDR3 is TGCGCCAGCAGCGCGAGCCTTATTACTAAGTCCTACGAGCAGTACTTC.

V usage is TRBV29-1 and J usage is TRBJ1-2; D is possibly TRBD1 (6 bases). Germline lookup yields CDR1 SQVTM and CDR2 ANQGSEA. The CDR3 extends over 11 amino acids. The V end was cut by 5 bases, the J end by 4 bases, with 8 bases between. This chain's CDR3 is CSVTDSYGYTF. CDR3 coding DNA: TGCAGCGTTACGGACAGCTATGGCTACACCTTC.

The V gene is TRBV7-2, the J gene TRBJ1-2; a possible D gene is TRBD1 (6 bases). The CDR3 covers 14 residues. Germline CDR1 is SGHTA and CDR2 is FQGNSA. Trimming removed 0 bases at V and 6 bases at J, with 11 bases between. The CDR3 loop is CASSLAAGEDGYTF. The CDR3 coding sequence is TGTGCCAGCAGCTTAGCGGCAGGGGAAGATGGCTACACCTTC.

There are a few counts of this clonotype. V and J are TRBV20-1 and TRBJ2-3; 10 bases line up with TRBD2. The CDR3 covers 20 residues. Germline-derived CDR1 and CDR2 are DFQATT and SNEGSKA (reference sequence). V lost 0 bases and J lost 2; bases outside the gene matches: 17. As DNA, the CDR3 is TGCAGTGCTAGAGATCTCCACCGGTACCTGACTAGCGGGCTCACAGATACGCAGTATTTT. It translates to CSARDLHRYLTSGLTDTQYF.

V and J are TRBV4-1 and TRBJ2-1; D perhaps matches TRBD1 (6 bases). The CDR3 has 16 residues. Germline V gene data show CDR1 as MGHRA and CDR2 as YSYEKL. V dropped 1 base and J dropped 3 bases, with 13 bases sitting between them. This chain's CDR3 is CASSQGPWTDYNEQFF. DNA of the CDR3: TGCGCCAGCAGCCAAGGGCCTTGGACAGACTACAATGAGCAGTTCTTC.

V gene TRBV29-1 combines with J gene TRBJ2-1, with a possible D match to TRBD2 (6 bases). The CDR3 consists of 16 residues. V lost 0 bases and J 4 bases, leaving 16 bases between the germline ends. Germline V gives CDR1 SQVTM, CDR2 ANQGSEA. The CDR3 spells CSVEDLASATYNEQFF. The CDR3 bases are TGCAGCGTTGAAGATCTAGCGAGCGCCACTTACAATGAGCAGTTCTTC.

The DNA of the CDR3 is TGCAGTGCTAGAGCCTTAGACAGGGCCAAAAACATTCAGTACTTC. This sequence encodes CSARALDRAKNIQYF. This chain uses TRBV20-1 with TRBJ2-4, with D possibly TRBD1 on 6 matching bases. With 1 base removed from V and 1 base from J, the gap between germline ends came to 11 bases. Germline lookup yields CDR1 DFQATT and CDR2 SNEGSKA (reference sequence). This CDR3 is built from 15 residues.

The sample holds a few counts of this clonotype. The V gene is TRBV5-1, the J gene TRBJ2-2, with 9 bases aligning to TRBD1. The CDR3 length is 15 residues. The germline gives CDR1 SGHRS, CDR2 YFSETQ. V lost 7 bases to trimming and J lost 6 bases; unmatched junction nucleotides: 10. CDR3 nucleotide sequence: TGCGCCAGCGCTTGGGACAGGGCTGGAGCCGGGGAGCTGTTTTTT. Residues: CASAWDRAGAGELFF.

The gene calls are TRBV15 and TRBJ1-2; 7 nucleotides line up with TRBD1. CDR3 size: 17 residues. Germline V CDR1 and CDR2: LNHNV, YYDKDF (reference sequence). The V gene end was trimmed by 0 bases and the J gene end by 4 bases; junction bases not matched to a gene: 11. The CDR3 spells CATSRDRDSGWIYGYTF. The CDR3 DNA is TGTGCCACCAGCAGAGATAGGGACAGCGGATGGATCTATGGCTACACCTTC.

The V and J genes are TRBV9 and TRBJ2-7, with TRBD2 matching over 12 bases. V shed 4 bases, J shed 4 bases, and the junction held 9 bases outside the gene matches. The CDR3 length is 16 residues. Germline V gene lookup returns CDR1 SGDLS and CDR2 YYNGEE. DNA for the CDR3: TGTGCCAGCAGCCCCGGGACTAGCGGGCCCTTGTACGAGCAGTACTTC. Amino acids: CASSPGTSGPLYEQYF.

This clonotype has just a few counts. The chain carries TRBV27 and TRBJ2-1; 7 bases are shared with TRBD1. With 6 bases clipped from V and 6 bases from J, the junction kept 8 bases outside the gene matches. Germline-derived CDR1 and CDR2 are MNHEY and SMNVEV (reference sequence). This CDR3 is built from 14 residues. CDR3 loop: CASRGDRDGNEQFF. For the CDR3, the DNA is TGTGCCAGCAGAGGTGACAGGGACGGCAATGAGCAGTTCTTC.